The 23 T cell receptor beta chains below come from one sample, sequenced in a study of OX40 agonist ivuxolimab in advanced cancers. This table comes from immunoSEQ multiplex PCR, and its TCRdb copy is limited to in-frame clones, with some not included. The sample lists some 100,000 clones, approximately 80% occurring once. The sample here was CD4+ or CD8+ T cells sorted from blood, taken in a trial of the OX40 agonist ivuxolimab. These receptors were collected from an adult with an advanced solid tumor such as melanoma, head and neck, liver or kidney cancer.

The J gene is TRBJ2-3, the V gene TRBV2; a possible D gene is TRBD1 (5 bases). The germline V gene encodes CDR1 SNHLY and CDR2 FYNNEI. V lost 6 bases and J 0 bases, leaving 13 bases between the germline ends. This CDR3 comprises 15 residues. The CDR3 spells CASSDRQRSTDTQYF. CDR3 nucleotides: TGTGCCAGCAGCGATAGACAGCGTAGCACAGATACGCAGTATTTT.

This clone was counted only a few times. The chain couples TRBV7-2 to TRBJ2-7; 9 bases align to TRBD1. Per germline, CDR1 SGHTA and CDR2 FQGNSA. The CDR3 runs 15 residues. The ends lost 7 bases at V and 3 bases at J; junction bases unmatched: 10. Here the CDR3 reads CASKWDRDRDYEQYF. CDR3 sequence (DNA): TGTGCCAGCAAATGGGACCGGGACAGGGACTACGAGCAGTACTTC.

The chain joins TRBV18 to TRBJ1-2, with 12 nucleotides matching TRBD1. This CDR3 is built from 18 residues. Germline loops: CDR1 KGHSH, CDR2 LQKENI. J gave up 0 bases and V 5 bases, and 10 bases lay outside the gene matches. CDR3 bases: TGTGCCAGCTCATCCGGGGGACAGGGGGCCCTTGCTAACTATGGCTACACCTTC. This gives the protein CASSSGGQGALANYGYTF.

The chain links TRBV5-4 to TRBJ2-3, with no clear D. The CDR3 consists of 13 residues. V was shortened by 4 bases and J by 3 bases, with 9 bases between the two germline ends. Germline V gene lookup returns CDR1 SGHNT and CDR2 YYREEE (reference sequence). The CDR3 bases are TGTGCCAGCAGCCCCCAGGTTACAGATACGCAGTATTTT. Amino acid sequence: CASSPQVTDTQYF.

This chain links TRBV28 with TRBJ2-6; D is ambiguous. Germline V gene sequence: CDR1 MDHEN, CDR2 SYDVKM. Trimming took off 6 bases at V and 2 bases at J, with 11 bases between the two ends. CDR3 length: 15 amino acids. This chain's CDR3 is CASSRPSTGANVLTF. In DNA form, the CDR3 reads TGTGCCAGCAGCCGGCCTTCGACTGGGGCCAACGTCCTGACTTTC.

The chain uses TRBV5-1 and TRBJ1-1; 8 positions match TRBD1. Germline loops: CDR1 SGHRS, CDR2 YFSETQ. V lost 1 base, J lost 5 bases, and 7 bases stayed unmatched. This CDR3 has 15 residues. The CDR3 DNA sequence: TGCGCCAGCAGCTTGTGGCAGGGGGCAGGGACTGAAGCTTTCTTT. It specifies CASSLWQGAGTEAFF. Variable domain in full (rest from reference TRBV5-1 and TRBJ1-1): KAGVTQTPRYLIKTRGQQVTLSCSPISGHRSVSWYQQTPGQGLQFLFEYFSETQRNKGNFPGRFSGRQFSNSRSEMNVSTLELGDSALYLCASSLWQGAGTEAFFGQGTRLTVV.

The J gene is TRBJ2-6, the V gene TRBV6-4, with 9 bases matching TRBD1. V gave up 5 bases and J gave up 0 bases; unmatched junction bases: 2. The CDR3 has 16 amino acids. The germline V gene encodes CDR1 MRHNA and CDR2 SNTAGT. The CDR3 region is CASSRDRASGANVLTF. CDR3 coding DNA: TGTGCCAGCAGTAGGGACAGGGCCTCTGGGGCCAACGTCCTGACTTTC.

The chain joins TRBV28 to TRBJ2-4; D perhaps matches TRBD1 (6 bases). This CDR3 is built from 14 residues. V was clipped by 4 bases and J by 7 bases, with 14 bases between them. In germline, CDR1 is MDHEN, CDR2 SYDVKM. This CDR3 reads CASSSMRQVNIQYF. The CDR3 DNA follows: TGTGCCAGCAGTTCCATGCGACAGGTTAACATTCAGTACTTC.

The rearrangement links TRBV7-2 to TRBJ2-2; no firm D call. V dropped 5 bases and J dropped 0 bases, with 7 bases sitting between them. Germline V gene lookup returns CDR1 SGHTA and CDR2 FQGNSA. CDR3 length: 14 residues. The CDR3: CASSRNTNTGELFF. In DNA form, the CDR3 reads TGTGCCAGCAGCCGGAATACGAACACCGGGGAGCTGTTTTTT.

This clone was observed a handful of times. CDR3 DNA: TGCGCCAGCAGTCCTGACCAAGATACGCAGTATTTT. Translation gives CASSPDQDTQYF. The J gene is TRBJ2-3, the V gene TRBV5-1; D gene uncertain. CDR3 length: 12 amino acids. V lost 5 bases to trimming and J lost 5 bases, with 9 bases between them. Germline lookup yields CDR1 SGHRS and CDR2 YFSETQ.

V and J are TRBV5-5 and TRBJ2-3; TRBD1 agrees at 8 bases. The germline V gene has CDR1 SGHKS and CDR2 YYEKEE (reference sequence). The CDR3 runs to 16 residues. The V and J ends lost 4 bases and 6 bases, in that order; junction bases with no gene match: 13. The CDR3 region is CASSPGIRGLEDTQYF. The CDR3 DNA is TGTGCCAGCAGCCCTGGCATCAGGGGGCTCGAGGATACGCAGTATTTT.

This clone is a singleton in its sample. This chain joins TRBV4-3 and TRBJ2-4, with D possibly being TRBD1 or TRBD2 (5 bases each). The CDR3 has 12 residues. Deletions cut 1 base from V and 9 bases from J, with 7 bases between. CDR1 is LGHNA, CDR2 YSLEER, per germline. This CDR3 is CASSQGDRIQYF. For the CDR3, the DNA is TGCGCCAGCAGCCAAGGGGACCGCATTCAGTACTTC.

The DNA of the CDR3 is TGCGCCAGCAGCTTGGTAGGGACAGACAACACTGAAGCTTTCTTT. This translates into CASSLVGTDNTEAFF. The chain joins TRBV5-1 to TRBJ1-1; TRBD1 matches at 7 bases. The CDR3 extends over 15 amino acids. Unmatched junction bases numbered 4, after V lost 0 bases and J lost 2 bases. CDR1 and CDR2 from the germline V gene are SGHRS and YFSETQ.

The chain recombines TRBV6-5 with TRBJ1-1; the match to TRBD1 covers 9 bases. V was pared by 6 bases and J by 5 bases, with 7 bases of the junction left unmatched. In germline, CDR1 is MNHEY, CDR2 SVGAGI. This CDR3 is built from 14 residues. CDR3 DNA: TGTGCCAGCAGAGGGGACAGGGAGTGGACTGAAGCTTTCTTT. Translation gives CASRGDREWTEAFF.

V gene TRBV4-1 combines with J gene TRBJ2-6; 11 bases map to TRBD1. This CDR3 is built from 16 residues. The J segment lost 2 bases and the V segment lost 3 bases, leaving 0 bases of the junction unmatched. The germline V gene encodes CDR1 MGHRA and CDR2 YSYEKL. The CDR3 DNA sequence: TGCGCCAGCAGCCAGGGACAGGGGGCTGGGGCCAACGTCCTGACTTTC. Amino acids: CASSQGQGAGANVLTF.

The V call is TRBV18, the J call TRBJ1-1; D may be TRBD1 (6 bases). CDR1 is KGHSH and CDR2 is LQKENI in the germline V gene. V was clipped by 3 bases and J by 1 base, with 12 bases between them. CDR3 size: 15 residues. This chain's CDR3 is CASSPEGTRNTEAFF. In DNA form, the CDR3 reads TGTGCCAGCTCACCGGAAGGGACAAGGAACACTGAAGCTTTCTTT.

The gene calls are TRBV7-8 and TRBJ2-2; weak D call: TRBD2 (7 bases). This CDR3 comprises 16 residues. Trimming took off 5 bases at V and 3 bases at J, with 16 bases between the two ends. Looked up from germline, CDR1 is SGHVS and CDR2 is FQNEAQ. Here the CDR3 reads CASSGRGAGHTGELFF. The CDR3 nucleotides read TGTGCCAGCAGCGGGAGGGGGGCAGGCCACACCGGGGAGCTGTTTTTT.

CDR3 in DNA: TGCGCCAGCAGCCAAGAAGGGGGCTACATCACAGATACGCAGTATTTT. It codes for CASSQEGGYITDTQYF. The chain combines TRBV4-3 with TRBJ2-3; 7 nucleotides line up with TRBD1. Trimming cost V 0 bases and J 2 bases; bases outside gene matches: 5. CDR3 length: 16 residues. From germline, CDR1 is LGHNA and CDR2 YSLEER.

V usage is TRBV9 and J usage is TRBJ2-5; D is possibly TRBD1 (6 bases). From germline, CDR1 is SGDLS and CDR2 YYNGEE. The V gene lost 0 bases and the J gene lost 4 bases, with 10 bases spanning the gap. CDR3 length: 14 residues. CDR3 in amino acids: CASSVVWDTETQYF. CDR3 nucleotide sequence: TGTGCCAGCAGCGTAGTTTGGGACACAGAGACCCAGTACTTC.

This rearrangement joins TRBV6-5 to TRBJ1-1, with D perhaps TRBD1 (5 bases). The CDR3 runs 11 residues. V shed 10 bases and J shed 5 bases, with 11 bases lying between them. Germline V gives CDR1 MNHEY, CDR2 SVGAGI. CDR3 coding DNA: TGTGCCACCACCCAGGGAACTGAAGCTTTCTTT. It translates to CATTQGTEAFF.

This clone showed up just once. The rearrangement uses TRBV18 and TRBJ1-1, with D hard to call. CDR1 is KGHSH, CDR2 LQKENI, per germline. This CDR3 contains 16 residues. The V and J ends lost 4 bases and 0 bases respectively, with 15 bases between them. CDR3: CASSLDAQALNTEAFF. CDR3 DNA sequence: TGTGCCAGCTCACTGGATGCACAAGCCTTGAACACTGAAGCTTTCTTT.

The J gene is TRBJ1-2, the V gene TRBV7-9, with a possible D match to TRBD1 (5 bases). The CDR3 has 12 residues. Germline CDR1 and CDR2: SEHNR and FQNEAQ (reference sequence). The V gene lost 4 bases and the J gene lost 7 bases, with 10 bases spanning the gap. The CDR3: CASSSDSFGYTF. The CDR3 nucleotides are TGTGCCAGCAGCTCAGACAGCTTTGGCTACACCTTC.

This clone is medium-sized by share. This sequence joins TRBV5-1 and TRBJ2-6, with 10 bases identical to TRBD1. Trimming removed 4 bases from V and 2 bases from J; junction bases left unmatched: 3. Germline assignment: CDR1 SGHRS and CDR2 YFSETQ. This CDR3 comprises 16 residues. CDR3 DNA: TGCGCCAGCAGCACCGGGACAGGGGCTGGGGCCAACGTCCTGACTTTC. Its translation is CASSTGTGAGANVLTF.